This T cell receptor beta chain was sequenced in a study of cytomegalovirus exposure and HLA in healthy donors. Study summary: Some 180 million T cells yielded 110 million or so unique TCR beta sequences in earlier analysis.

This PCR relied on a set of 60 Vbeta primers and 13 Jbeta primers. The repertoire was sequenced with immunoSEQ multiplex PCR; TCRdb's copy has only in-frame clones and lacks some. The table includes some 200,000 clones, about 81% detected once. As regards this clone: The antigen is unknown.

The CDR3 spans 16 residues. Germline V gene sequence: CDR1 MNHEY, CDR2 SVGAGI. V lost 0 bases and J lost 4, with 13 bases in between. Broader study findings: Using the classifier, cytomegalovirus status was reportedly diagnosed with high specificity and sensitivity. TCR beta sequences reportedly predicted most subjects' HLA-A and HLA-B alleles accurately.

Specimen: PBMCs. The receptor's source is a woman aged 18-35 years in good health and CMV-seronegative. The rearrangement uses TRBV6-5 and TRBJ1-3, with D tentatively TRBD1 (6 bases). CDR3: CASSYSFGGPGNTIYF. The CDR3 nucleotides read TGTGCCAGCAGTTACTCGTTCGGGGGGCCCGGAAACACCATATATTTT.